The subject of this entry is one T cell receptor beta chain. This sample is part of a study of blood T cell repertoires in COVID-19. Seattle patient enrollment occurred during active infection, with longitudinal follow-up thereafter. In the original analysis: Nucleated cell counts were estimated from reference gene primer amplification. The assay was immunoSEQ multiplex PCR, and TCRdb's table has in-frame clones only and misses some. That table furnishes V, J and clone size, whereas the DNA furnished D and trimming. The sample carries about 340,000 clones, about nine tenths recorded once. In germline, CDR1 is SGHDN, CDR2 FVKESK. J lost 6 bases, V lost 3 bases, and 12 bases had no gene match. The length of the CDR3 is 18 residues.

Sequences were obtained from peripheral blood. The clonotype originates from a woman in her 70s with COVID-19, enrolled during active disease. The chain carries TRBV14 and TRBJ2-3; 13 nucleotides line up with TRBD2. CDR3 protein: CASSQTTGTSGARDTQYF. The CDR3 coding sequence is TGTGCCAGCAGCCAGACAACCGGGACTAGCGGGGCGAGGGATACGCAGTATTTT.